Listed below are T cell receptor beta chains from one sample, sequenced in a study of regulatory T cells in long-lasting Graves disease. MiXCR was run by TCRdb on the multiplex PCR reads, yielding one entry per CDR3 protein. Here the sample spans 530,000 or so distinct CDR3 sequences, more than 15% being singletons. The same sample was also studied in work on T cells in Graves' hyperthyroidism and ophthalmopathy.

Sequences were derived from peripheral blood mononuclear cells (PBMCs), sampled at new diagnosis, from a patient treated with antithyroid drugs. These receptor sequences come from a man aged 18 to 30 with Graves disease. CDR3s include the opening cysteine and the closing phenylalanine or tryptophan. D genes are given only for firm matches. Clone size, where shown, is once, few, many, or a class for clones that have expanded.

v_call	d_call	j_call	clone_size	cdr3_aa	cdr3_nt
TRBV5-1	TRBD2	TRBJ2-1	many	CASNLAGGPLFNEQFF	TGCGCCAGCAACTTAGCGGGAGGGCCCCTCTTCAATGAGCAGTTCTTC
TRBV6-5	NA	TRBJ2-1	few	CASSYRQEQFF	TGTGCCAGCAGTTACCGACAGGAGCAGTTCTTC
TRBV7-3	NA	TRBJ2-2	many	CASSPLVGPGELFF	TGTGCCAGCAGCCCCTTAGTTGGGCCCGGGGAGCTGTTTTTT
TRBV3-1	NA	TRBJ2-7	NA	CARSQVRSEQYF	TGTGCCCGCAGCCAGGTCCGAAGCGAGCAGTACTTC
TRBV12-3/TRBV12-4	NA	TRBJ2-5	NA	CASSVGRAQETLYF	TGTGCCAGCAGTGTGGGACGGGCCCAAGAGACCCTGTACTTC
TRBV6-1	TRBD1	TRBJ1-5	NA	CASMGARGPFLGNQPQHF	TGTGCCAGCATGGGGGCCAGGGGGCCGTTTTTGGGCAATCAGCCCCAGCATTTT
TRBV19	NA	TRBJ2-2	NA	CASSISGIGELFF	TGTGCCAGTAGTATATCAGGGATCGGGGAGCTGTTTTTT
TRBV19	TRBD2	TRBJ2-7	NA	CASSPETSGRGYEQYF	TGTGCCAGTAGTCCCGAGACTAGCGGGAGAGGCTACGAGCAGTACTTC
TRBV12-3/TRBV12-4	TRBD2	TRBJ2-7	many	CASSSRRGSSGNSYEQYF	TGTGCCAGCAGTTCCCGGAGAGGGAGTAGCGGGAACTCCTACGAGCAGTACTTC
TRBV6-1	NA	TRBJ1-6	many	CASGGKGSKNSPLHF	TGTGCCAGCGGAGGGAAGGGGAGTAAAAATTCACCCCTCCACTTT
TRBV10-3	NA	TRBJ2-2	NA	CAITRTGELFF	TGTGCCATCACTCGAACCGGGGAGCTGTTTTTT
TRBV5-1	NA	TRBJ2-7	few	CASRGYTYEQYF	TGCGCCAGCAGGGGGTACACCTACGAGCAGTACTTC
TRBV5-1	TRBD1	TRBJ1-1	many	CASSFSQGDTEAFF	TGCGCCAGCAGCTTCTCACAGGGGGACACTGAAGCTTTCTTT
TRBV20-1	NA	TRBJ2-1	NA	CSARGLFRSYNEQFF	TGCAGTGCTAGAGGGCTATTCCGCTCCTACAATGAGCAGTTCTTC
TRBV29-1	NA	TRBJ2-3	NA	CSGGGPAGASTDTQYF	TGCAGCGGGGGGGGACCGGCAGGGGCTAGCACAGATACGCAGTATTTT
TRBV27	NA	TRBJ1-1	many	CASSQQGAEAFF	TGTGCCAGCAGTCAACAGGGTGCTGAAGCTTTCTTT
TRBV6-1	NA	TRBJ2-3	few	CASEASTDTQYF	TGTGCCAGCGAAGCTAGCACAGATACGCAGTATTTT
TRBV3-1	NA	TRBJ1-2	once	CASSQESDGSYTF	TGTGCCAGCAGCCAAGAGTCGGACGGAAGCTACACCTTC
TRBV11-1	TRBD2	TRBJ2-1	NA	CASSQPALGQRESNEQFF	TGTGCCAGCAGCCAACCTGCGTTGGGCCAGCGGGAGAGCAATGAGCAGTTCTTC
TRBV3-1	TRBD2	TRBJ2-1	many	CASSGRLAGPSYNEQFF	TGTGCCAGCAGCGGACGACTAGCGGGACCATCCTACAATGAGCAGTTCTTC
TRBV7-9	NA	TRBJ2-1	few	CASSFLDNEQFF	TGTGCCAGCAGCTTTCTGGACAATGAGCAGTTCTTC
TRBV27	NA	TRBJ2-2	NA	CASRFLGGDTGELFF	TGTGCCAGCAGATTCTTGGGTGGGGACACCGGGGAGCTGTTTTTT